The 22 T cell receptor beta chains given below trace back to one sample, sequenced in a study of somatic mutations in cytotoxic T cells in rheumatoid arthritis. Libraries were prepared by immunoSEQ multiplex PCR; TCRdb keeps only in-frame clonotypes and omits some of them. This repertoire shows about 15,000 clones, 70% to 85% found once; its top ten account for around 20%. Sample: CD8+ T cells sorted from blood. The receptors derive from an adult with rheumatoid arthritis.

The chain combines TRBV7-2 with TRBJ1-2; perhaps TRBD1 as D (6 bases). V was shortened by 4 bases and J by 6 bases, with 18 bases between the two germline ends. In germline, CDR1 is SGHTA, CDR2 FQGNSA. The CDR3 consists of 15 residues. CDR3 residues: CASSSRGAGANGYTF. The CDR3 DNA reads TGTGCCAGCAGCTCTCGGGGGGCAGGGGCGAATGGCTACACCTTC.

The V call is TRBV11-2, the J call TRBJ2-7; no firm D call. Germline-derived CDR1 and CDR2 are SGHAT and FQNNGV. Trimming left V 5 bases short and J 2 bases short, with 1 base between. CDR3 length: 10 amino acids. CDR3 DNA: TGTGCCAGCAGCGCCTACGAGCAGTACTTC. It specifies CASSAYEQYF.

V usage is TRBV27 and J usage is TRBJ1-5, with D possibly matching TRBD1 (5 bases). Trimming left V 1 base short and J 6 bases short, with 13 bases between. The CDR3 consists of 15 residues. Looked up from germline, CDR1 is MNHEY and CDR2 is SMNVEV (reference sequence). CDR3: CASSLFSGAAQPQHF. As DNA, the CDR3 is TGTGCCAGCAGTTTATTTTCTGGGGCAGCTCAGCCCCAGCATTTT.

The rearrangement joins TRBV10-3 to TRBJ2-1; 10 positions agree with TRBD2. The CDR3 has 14 amino acids. Looked up from germline, CDR1 is ENHRY and CDR2 is SYGVKD. Germline trimming cut 10 bases from V and 4 bases from J; bases unmatched to any gene: 7. CDR3 DNA sequence: TGTGCCACCTTAGCGGGAGGTCTTTACAATGAGCAGTTCTTC. Translated, it gives CATLAGGLYNEQFF.

V is TRBV5-4 and J is TRBJ2-5; 9 bases map to TRBD1. The CDR3 has 15 amino acids. V gave up 4 bases and J gave up 4 bases; unmatched junction bases: 8. The V gene's germline CDR1 is SGHNT and CDR2 YYREEE (reference sequence). CDR3 coding DNA: TGTGCCAGCAGCAGGGACAGGGAGAAAGGAGAGACCCAGTACTTC. Amino acid sequence: CASSRDREKGETQYF.

For the CDR3, the DNA is TGCGCCAGCAGCTTGGGGGGGGGCTCACACGAGCAGTACTTC. Amino acids: CASSLGGGSHEQYF. The rearrangement uses TRBV5-1 and TRBJ2-7; TRBD2 is a possible D gene (7 bases). The CDR3 extends over 14 amino acids. Germline loops: CDR1 SGHRS, CDR2 YFSETQ. Between the trimmed V and J ends, which lost 0 bases and 5 bases, there was a span of 12 bases. Full variable domain (remainder filled in from reference TRBV5-1 and TRBJ2-7): KAGVTQTPRYLIKTRGQQVTLSCSPISGHRSVSWYQQTPGQGLQFLFEYFSETQRNKGNFPGRFSGRQFSNSRSEMNVSTLELGDSALYLCASSLGGGSHEQYFGPGTRLTVT.

The chain is built from TRBV7-9 and TRBJ2-2; D gene uncertain. This CDR3 comprises 16 residues. V was shortened by 3 bases and J by 4 bases, with 15 bases between the two germline ends. CDR1 SEHNR and CDR2 FQNEAQ come from the germline V gene (reference sequence). CDR3: CASSFFDTLITGELFF. For the CDR3, the DNA is TGTGCCAGCAGCTTCTTTGACACCCTAATCACCGGGGAGCTGTTTTTT.

This clone was counted only a few times. The V gene is TRBV6-5, the J gene TRBJ2-7; perhaps TRBD2 as D (6 bases). V dropped 4 bases and J dropped 2 bases, with 18 bases sitting between them. Germline V gives CDR1 MNHEY, CDR2 SVGAGI. CDR3 length: 16 residues. CDR3 in DNA: TGTGCCAGCAGTTCGGGGTGGGGGACTGGGGCCTACGAGCAGTACTTC. It translates to CASSSGWGTGAYEQYF.

V and J are TRBV13 and TRBJ1-2; tentatively, D is TRBD1 (6 bases). Trimming cost V 0 bases and J 10 bases, with 15 bases left between them. The CDR3 is 14 amino acids. Germline V gives CDR1 PRHDT, CDR2 FYEKMQ (reference sequence). DNA of the CDR3: TGTGCCAGCAGCTTAGGCAGGGCCCCAGGGGACTACACCTTC. This gives the protein CASSLGRAPGDYTF.

Notes on this clone: The sample has other DNA sequences that encode this CDR3 too. The V and J genes are TRBV13 and TRBJ2-7; TRBD1 aligns across 9 bases. The J segment lost 6 bases and the V segment lost 5 bases, leaving 5 bases of the junction unmatched. The CDR3 runs to 13 residues. Germline V gene lookup returns CDR1 PRHDT and CDR2 FYEKMQ (reference sequence). The CDR3 bases are TGTGCCAGCAGCCTGGGACAGGGCGGCGAGCAGTACTTC. Its translation: CASSLGQGGEQYF.

This rearrangement joins TRBV4-1 to TRBJ1-2, with 8 bases matching TRBD1. The CDR3 contains 16 residues. Trimming at V came to 4 bases and at J to 7 bases, leaving 14 bases not matched to a gene. From germline, CDR1 is MGHRA and CDR2 YSYEKL. The CDR3 loop reads CASSPEGRAGGFGYTF. CDR3 nucleotides: TGCGCCAGCAGCCCCGAAGGACGGGCAGGGGGCTTTGGCTACACCTTC.

This chain uses TRBV4-1 with TRBJ2-7; no firm D call. The CDR3 runs to 14 residues. The ends were cut back, 0 bases at V and 3 bases at J, with 9 bases in the middle. Germline-derived CDR1 and CDR2 are MGHRA and YSYEKL. DNA for the CDR3: TGCGCCAGCAGCCAAGATGGTAATATCTACGAGCAGTACTTC. This encodes CASSQDGNIYEQYF.

The table lists this clone with a count of one. The gene calls are TRBV14 and TRBJ1-5, with D possibly being TRBD1 (5 bases). The V end was cut by 1 base, the J end by 7 bases, with 11 bases between. CDR3 length: 14 amino acids. Germline assignment: CDR1 SGHDN and CDR2 FVKESK. The CDR3 coding sequence is TGTGCCAGCAGCCAAGGGGGCAGGGCCCAGCCCCAGCATTTT. Translation: CASSQGGRAQPQHF.

The rearrangement joins TRBV5-4 to TRBJ2-1; D not resolved. Germline CDR1 and CDR2: SGHNT and YYREEE (reference sequence). CDR3 size: 13 residues. Trimming removed 9 bases from V and 8 bases from J, with 18 bases in between. The CDR3 DNA sequence: TGTGCCACGGCTACGGTGGGATTTGATGAGCAGTTCTTC. Its translation is CATATVGFDEQFF.

The CDR3 loop reads CSVRQGAQTSFF. In DNA, the CDR3 is TGCAGCGTGAGACAGGGGGCGCAGACCTCTTTCTTT. The chain couples TRBV29-1 to TRBJ1-1, with TRBD1 identical over 10 bases. This CDR3 is built from 12 residues. The J segment lost 12 bases and the V segment lost 6 bases, leaving 10 bases of the junction unmatched. Germline V gene data show CDR1 as SQVTM and CDR2 as ANQGSEA.

The chain recombines TRBV6-5 with TRBJ1-3, with D hard to call. The ends were cut back, 0 bases at V and 0 bases at J, with 6 bases in the middle. Germline loops: CDR1 MNHEY, CDR2 SVGAGI. The CDR3 consists of 15 residues. The CDR3 sequence is CASSYSPSSGNTIYF. The CDR3 DNA sequence: TGTGCCAGCAGTTACTCCCCGAGCTCTGGAAACACCATATATTTT.

The V gene is TRBV5-4, the J gene TRBJ2-1, with 8 bases fitting TRBD1. The germline V gene encodes CDR1 SGHNT and CDR2 YYREEE (reference sequence). V lost 0 bases and J lost 6; bases outside the gene matches: 5. The CDR3 length is 15 residues. CDR3 sequence (DNA): TGTGCCAGCAGCTTGGTTCAGGGGGCCCTCAATGAGCAGTTCTTC. It yields the protein CASSLVQGALNEQFF.

The V call is TRBV7-2, the J call TRBJ2-7, with TRBD1 matching over 10 bases. J gave up 2 bases and V 4 bases, and 2 bases lay outside the gene matches. Looked up from germline, CDR1 is SGHTA and CDR2 is FQGNSA. The CDR3 is 14 amino acids. The CDR3: CASSWGTGAYEQYF. The CDR3 nucleotides read TGTGCCAGCAGCTGGGGGACAGGGGCCTACGAGCAGTACTTC.

The rearrangement uses TRBV13 and TRBJ2-3; unclear D gene. V shed 0 bases and J shed 4 bases, with 2 bases lying between them. The CDR3 length is 12 residues. CDR1 PRHDT and CDR2 FYEKMQ come from the germline V gene (reference sequence). CDR3 nucleotide sequence: TGTGCCAGCAGCTTAGGTCCAGATACGCAGTATTTT. Residues: CASSLGPDTQYF.

This sequence joins TRBV5-4 and TRBJ2-1, with a possible D match to TRBD2 (6 bases). V lost 0 bases, J lost 10 bases, and 11 bases lay in between. Looked up from germline, CDR1 is SGHNT and CDR2 is YYREEE (reference sequence). This CDR3 spans 13 amino acids. CDR3 amino acids: CASSLVGGVEQFF. The CDR3 DNA reads TGTGCCAGCAGCTTGGTGGGCGGGGTCGAGCAGTTCTTC.

The chain recombines TRBV7-9 with TRBJ2-1, with 7 positions matching TRBD2. This CDR3 is built from 17 residues. Trimming took 0 bases from V and 5 from J; bases not matched to a gene: 10. CDR1 SEHNR and CDR2 FQNEAQ come from the germline V gene (reference sequence). The CDR3 reads CASSLAPSGISDNEQFF. CDR3 coding DNA: TGTGCCAGCAGCTTAGCCCCCAGCGGGATTTCGGACAATGAGCAGTTCTTC.

This clone was seen a few times. The chain carries TRBV19 and TRBJ1-6, with TRBD1 as a possible D gene (5 bases). From germline, CDR1 is LNHDA and CDR2 SQIVND (reference sequence). V was cut by 0 bases and J by 8 bases, with 14 bases left in between. This CDR3 is 16 amino acids long. The CDR3 loop reads CASSIEVAQGYSPLHF. Here the CDR3 DNA reads TGTGCCAGTAGTATAGAGGTAGCGCAGGGCTATTCACCCCTCCACTTT. The full variable domain, its missing parts supplied by reference TRBV19 and TRBJ1-6, is DGGITQSPKYLFRKEGQNVTLSCEQNLNHDAMYWYRQDPGQGLRLIYYSQIVNDFQKGDIAEGYSVSREKKESFPLTVTSAQKNPTAFYLCASSIEVAQGYSPLHFGNGTRLTVT.